A single T cell receptor beta chain is shown here with its context. The same CDR3 also results from other DNA sequences found in this sample. The J segment lost 4 bases and the V segment lost 6 bases, leaving 3 bases of the junction unmatched. Germline V gene lookup returns CDR1 MNHEY and CDR2 SMNVEV (reference sequence). This CDR3 contains 14 residues. These data are taken from a study of blood T cell repertoires in COVID-19. Study as a whole: Samples taken during acute and convalescent COVID-19 were collected in the United States, Italy and Spain. In each case, the material was cDNA or gDNA derived from T cells, B-cell-depleted T cells, or PBMCs.

Methods used by the authors: Using reference gene primer amplification, nucleated cell counts were estimated. Some clones are missing from TCRdb's copy, which holds only in-frame ones; the method was immunoSEQ multiplex PCR. V and J calls and clone size are given by that table; D and trimming were obtained from the DNA. The data hold about 130,000 clones, with around 85% observed a single time. The rearrangement links TRBV27 to TRBJ2-2, with 9 bases matching TRBD2. Sequenced sample: peripheral blood. This receptor was taken from a woman in her forties or fifties who had recovered from COVID-19. The CDR3 loop reads CASRLAGGTGELFF. The CDR3 coding sequence is TGTGCCAGCAGACTAGCGGGTGGCACCGGGGAGCTGTTTTTT.